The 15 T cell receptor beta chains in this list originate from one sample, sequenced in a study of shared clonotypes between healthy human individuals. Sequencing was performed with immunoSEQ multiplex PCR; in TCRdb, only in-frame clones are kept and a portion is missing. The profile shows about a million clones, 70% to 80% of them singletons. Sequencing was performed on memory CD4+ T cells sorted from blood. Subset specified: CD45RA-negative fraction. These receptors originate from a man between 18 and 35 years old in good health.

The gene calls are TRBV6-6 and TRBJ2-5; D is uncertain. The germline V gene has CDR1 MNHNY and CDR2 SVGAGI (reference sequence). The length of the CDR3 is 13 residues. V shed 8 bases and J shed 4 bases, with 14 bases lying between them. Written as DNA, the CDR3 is TGTGCCAGCTCCTTTGGGGATCTAGAGACCCAGTACTTC. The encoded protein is CASSFGDLETQYF.

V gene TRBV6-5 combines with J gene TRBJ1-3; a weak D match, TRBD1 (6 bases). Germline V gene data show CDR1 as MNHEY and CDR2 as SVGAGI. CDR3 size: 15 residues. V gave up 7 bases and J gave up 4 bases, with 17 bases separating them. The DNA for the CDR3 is TGTGCCAGCACGGAGGACAGCAGACCGGGAAACACCATATATTTT. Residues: CASTEDSRPGNTIYF.

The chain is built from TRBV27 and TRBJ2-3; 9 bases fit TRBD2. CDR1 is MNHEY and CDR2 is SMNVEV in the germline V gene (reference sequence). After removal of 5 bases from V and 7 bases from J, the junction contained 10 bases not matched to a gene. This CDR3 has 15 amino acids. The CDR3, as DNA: TGTGCCAGCAGTATGGCTAGCGGGAACAGGCATACGCAGTATTTT. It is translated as CASSMASGNRHTQYF.

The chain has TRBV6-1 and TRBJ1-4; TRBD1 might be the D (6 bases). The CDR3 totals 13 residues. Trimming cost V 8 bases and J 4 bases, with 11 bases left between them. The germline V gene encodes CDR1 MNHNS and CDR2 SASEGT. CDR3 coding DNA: TGTGCCAGCGAGAGGGGGAATAATGAAAAACTGTTTTTT. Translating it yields CASERGNNEKLFF.

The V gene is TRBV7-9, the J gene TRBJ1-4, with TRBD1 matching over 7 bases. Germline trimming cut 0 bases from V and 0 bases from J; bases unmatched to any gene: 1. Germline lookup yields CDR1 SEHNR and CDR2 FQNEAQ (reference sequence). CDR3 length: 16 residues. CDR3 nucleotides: TGTGCCAGCAGCTTAGCCCAGGGGGCAACTAATGAAAAACTGTTTTTT. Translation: CASSLAQGATNEKLFF.

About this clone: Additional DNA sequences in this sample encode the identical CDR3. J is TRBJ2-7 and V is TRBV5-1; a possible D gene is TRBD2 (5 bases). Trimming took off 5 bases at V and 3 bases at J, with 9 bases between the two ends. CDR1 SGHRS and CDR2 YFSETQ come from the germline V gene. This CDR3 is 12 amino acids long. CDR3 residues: CASSEGLYEQYF. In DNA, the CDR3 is TGCGCCAGCAGTGAGGGTCTCTACGAGCAGTACTTC.

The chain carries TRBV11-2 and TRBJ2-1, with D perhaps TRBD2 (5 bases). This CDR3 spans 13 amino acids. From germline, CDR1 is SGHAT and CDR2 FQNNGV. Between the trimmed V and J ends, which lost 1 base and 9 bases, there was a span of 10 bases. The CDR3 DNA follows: TGTGCCAGCAGCTTAGGGACTGTGGGTGAGCAGTTCTTC. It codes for CASSLGTVGEQFF.

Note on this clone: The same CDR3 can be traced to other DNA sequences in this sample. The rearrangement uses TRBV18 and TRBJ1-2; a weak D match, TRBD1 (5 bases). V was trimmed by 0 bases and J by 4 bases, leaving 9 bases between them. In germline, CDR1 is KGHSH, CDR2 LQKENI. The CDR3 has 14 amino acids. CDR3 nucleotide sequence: TGTGCCAGCTCACCACCCGGTCAGGGCTATGGCTACACCTTC. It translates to CASSPPGQGYGYTF.

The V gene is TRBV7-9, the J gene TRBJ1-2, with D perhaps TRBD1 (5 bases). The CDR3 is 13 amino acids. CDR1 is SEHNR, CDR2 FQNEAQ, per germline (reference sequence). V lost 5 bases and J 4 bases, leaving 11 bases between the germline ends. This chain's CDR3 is CASSERGAYGYTF. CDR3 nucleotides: TGTGCCAGCAGCGAGAGGGGAGCCTATGGCTACACCTTC.

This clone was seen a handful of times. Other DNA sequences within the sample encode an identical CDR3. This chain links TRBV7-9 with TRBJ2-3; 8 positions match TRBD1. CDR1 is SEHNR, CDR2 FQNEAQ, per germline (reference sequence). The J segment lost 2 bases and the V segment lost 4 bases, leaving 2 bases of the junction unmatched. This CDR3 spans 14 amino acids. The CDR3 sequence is CASSSGQVTDTQYF. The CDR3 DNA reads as TGTGCCAGCAGCTCGGGACAGGTCACAGATACGCAGTATTTT.

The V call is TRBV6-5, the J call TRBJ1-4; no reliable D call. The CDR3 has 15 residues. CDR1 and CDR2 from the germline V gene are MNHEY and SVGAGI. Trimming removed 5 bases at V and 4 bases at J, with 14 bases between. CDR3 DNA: TGTGCCAGCAGTCCACGCCGTTCTTTTAATGAAAAACTGTTTTTT. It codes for CASSPRRSFNEKLFF.

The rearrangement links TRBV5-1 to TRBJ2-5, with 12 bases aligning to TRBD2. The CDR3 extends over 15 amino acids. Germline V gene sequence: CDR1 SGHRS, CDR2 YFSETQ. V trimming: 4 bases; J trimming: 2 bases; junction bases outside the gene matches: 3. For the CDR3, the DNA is TGCGCCAGCAGCCCTGGGACTAGCGGGCAAGAGACCCAGTACTTC. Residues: CASSPGTSGQETQYF. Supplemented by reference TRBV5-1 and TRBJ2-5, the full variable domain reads KAGVTQTPRYLIKTRGQQVTLSCSPISGHRSVSWYQQTPGQGLQFLFEYFSETQRNKGNFPGRFSGRQFSNSRSEMNVSTLELGDSALYLCASSPGTSGQETQYFGPGTRLLVL.

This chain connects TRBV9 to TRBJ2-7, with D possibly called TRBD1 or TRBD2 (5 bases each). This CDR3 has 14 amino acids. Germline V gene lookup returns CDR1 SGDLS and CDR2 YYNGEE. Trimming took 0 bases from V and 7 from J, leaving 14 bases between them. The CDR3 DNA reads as TGTGCCAGCAGCGTAGGGGGGAGCAAGGGAGAGCAGTACTTC. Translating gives CASSVGGSKGEQYF.

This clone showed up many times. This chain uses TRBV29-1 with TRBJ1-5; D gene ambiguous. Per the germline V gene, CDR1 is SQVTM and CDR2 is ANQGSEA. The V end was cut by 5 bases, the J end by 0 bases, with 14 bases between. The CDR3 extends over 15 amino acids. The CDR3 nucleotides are TGCAGCGTTTCCGGGAACAGCTTTAGCAATCAGCCCCAGCATTTT. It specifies CSVSGNSFSNQPQHF. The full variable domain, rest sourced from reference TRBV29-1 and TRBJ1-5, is SAVISQKPSRDICQRGTSLTIQCQVDSQVTMMFWYRQQPGQSLTLIATANQGSEATYESGFVIDKFPISRPNLTFSTLTVSNMSPEDSSIYLCSVSGNSFSNQPQHFGDGTRLSIL.

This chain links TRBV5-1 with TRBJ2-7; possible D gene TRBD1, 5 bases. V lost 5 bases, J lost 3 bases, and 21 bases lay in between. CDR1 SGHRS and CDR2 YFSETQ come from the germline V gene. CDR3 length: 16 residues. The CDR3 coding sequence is TGCGCCAGCAGAGCTGTTCGGCAGGGCGGAATCTACGAGCAGTACTTC. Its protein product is CASRAVRQGGIYEQYF.